This T cell receptor (beta chain) was sequenced for a study of blood T cell repertoires in COVID-19. Looking at the study overall: COVID-19 samples from acute and convalescent phases originated in the United States, Italy and Spain. From T cells, B-cell-depleted T cells, or PBMCs came the material, which was cDNA or gDNA.

This clone was picked up one time. Authors' methods: Nucleated cell number was recorded as an estimate derived from reference gene primer amplification. The table came from immunoSEQ multiplex PCR; TCRdb's copy has only in-frame clones and leaves some out. The V and J calls and clone size come from that table; D and trimming were worked out from the DNA. Here the sample spans 120,000 to 150,000 clones, 84% being singletons. V gave up 0 bases and J gave up 8 bases; unmatched junction bases: 5. Germline V gene lookup returns CDR1 SGDLS and CDR2 YYNGEE. The CDR3 covers 15 residues. The chain employs TRBV9 and TRBJ1-4, with TRBD1 identical over 9 bases. Sequencing input: peripheral blood. The sequence was obtained from a human donor in a cohort sampled during active COVID-19. The CDR3 is CASSVEQGAGEKLFF. In DNA form, the CDR3 reads TGTGCCAGCAGCGTAGAACAGGGGGCTGGCGAAAAACTGTTTTTT. The complete variable domain, with remaining parts taken from reference TRBV9 and TRBJ1-4, reads DSGVTQTPKHLITATGQRVTLRCSPRSGDLSVYWYQQSLDQGLQFLIQYYNGEERAKGNILERFSAQQFPDLHSELNLSSLELGDSALYFCASSVEQGAGEKLFFGSGTQLSVL.